This TCR beta chain was profiled in a study of blood T cell repertoires in COVID-19. Whole-study context: From the United States, Italy and Spain came samples of acute and convalescent COVID-19. Sources were T cells, B-cell-depleted T cells, or PBMCs; the material itself was cDNA or gDNA.

Original methodology: For nucleated cells, counts were estimated from reference gene primer amplification. The protocol was immunoSEQ multiplex PCR, while the TCRdb copy is restricted to in-frame clones and leaves out a portion. That table furnishes V, J and clone size, whereas the DNA furnished D and trimming. Of about 110,000 clones listed, over 75% are singletons. The CDR3 has 11 residues. From germline, CDR1 is MDHEN and CDR2 SYDVKM. Trimming cost V 6 bases and J 10 bases; bases outside gene matches: 3. The J gene is TRBJ1-3, the V gene TRBV28; 7 bases align to TRBD1. The clonotype originates from a woman aged 50 to 60 with acute or convalescent COVID-19. The sample taken for sequencing was peripheral blood. The CDR3 region is CASSLTGTIYF. CDR3 in DNA: TGTGCCAGCAGCCTGACAGGGACCATATATTTT.